The 31 T cell receptor beta chains in this list originate from one sample, sequenced in a study of shared clonotypes between healthy human individuals. Measured with immunoSEQ multiplex PCR; TCRdb has only the in-frame clones, and not every one. The sample lists approximately 2.1 million clones, 80% to 95% seen once, with about 0.39% in the top ten. The sample comprised naive CD4+ T cells from PBMCs. The subset is: CD45RA+ positively selected. The receptors come from a man between 18 and 35 years old in good health. Some clones in this sample may be carry-over from other donors' samples.

The chain couples TRBV27 to TRBJ1-4; TRBD1 might be the D (6 bases). Germline CDR1 MNHEY, CDR2 SMNVEV (reference sequence). V was pared by 0 bases and J by 0 bases, with 11 bases between. The CDR3 totals 17 residues. CDR3 sequence reads: CASSLSRQVATNEKLFF. Here the CDR3 DNA reads TGTGCCAGCAGTTTATCGAGACAGGTGGCAACTAATGAAAAACTGTTTTTT.

The rearrangement links TRBV6-1 to TRBJ2-5; D tentatively reads TRBD1 or TRBD2 (6 bases each). The CDR3 consists of 14 residues. With 2 bases removed from V and 4 bases from J, the gap between germline ends came to 11 bases. Germline V gene data show CDR1 as MNHNS and CDR2 as SASEGT. The CDR3, as DNA: TGTGCCAGCAGTGAACATGGGGGGCGAGAGACCCAGTACTTC. It codes for CASSEHGGRETQYF.

The chain has TRBV2 and TRBJ2-7; D is uncertain. V was shortened by 5 bases and J by 4 bases, with 18 bases between the two germline ends. This CDR3 comprises 15 residues. Per the germline V gene, CDR1 is SNHLY and CDR2 is FYNNEI. CDR3 loop: CASSPGPLTAYEQYF. CDR3 sequence (DNA): TGTGCCAGCAGTCCCGGGCCATTAACGGCTTACGAGCAGTACTTC. The full variable domain, in which reference TRBV2 and TRBJ2-7 provide the parts outside the CDR3, is EPEVTQTPSHQVTQMGQEVILRCVPISNHLYFYWYRQILGQKVEFLVSFYNNEISEKSEIFDDQFSVERPDGSNFTLKIRSTKLEDSAMYFCASSPGPLTAYEQYFGPGTRLTVT.

This rearrangement joins TRBV5-4 to TRBJ2-5; D ambiguous. The CDR3 consists of 14 residues. In germline, CDR1 is SGHNT, CDR2 YYREEE (reference sequence). Trimming took 2 bases from V and 3 from J, leaving 11 bases between them. This CDR3 reads CASSLSSREETQYF. The CDR3, as DNA: TGTGCCAGCAGCTTATCTTCCCGCGAAGAGACCCAGTACTTC.

The V and J genes are TRBV18 and TRBJ1-1; D possibly corresponds to TRBD1 (6 bases). The CDR3 is 15 residues long. Germline CDR1 reads KGHSH; CDR2 reads LQKENI. V was trimmed by 3 bases and J by 3 bases, leaving 14 bases between them. The CDR3 sequence: CASSPLGAPDTEAFF. The CDR3 DNA sequence: TGTGCCAGCTCACCCCTGGGGGCCCCGGACACTGAAGCTTTCTTT.

The V gene is TRBV28, the J gene TRBJ2-5, with D unresolved. Germline V CDR1 and CDR2: MDHEN, SYDVKM. Trimming stripped 5 bases from V and 2 bases from J, with 12 bases between. This CDR3 has 14 amino acids. The CDR3 region has the DNA TGTGCCAGCAGTCCGAAGGCGGTTCAAGAGACCCAGTACTTC. This translates into CASSPKAVQETQYF.

The V call is TRBV19, the J call TRBJ2-2, with 9 positions matching TRBD1. CDR1 and CDR2 (germline): LNHDA, SQIVND (reference sequence). V dropped 5 bases and J dropped 3; count of bases not matched to a gene: 1. This CDR3 has 14 amino acids. In DNA form, the CDR3 reads TGTGCCAGTAGTGGACAGGGGTACACCGGGGAGCTGTTTTTT. It yields the protein CASSGQGYTGELFF. The full variable domain, its missing parts supplied by reference TRBV19 and TRBJ2-2, is DGGITQSPKYLFRKEGQNVTLSCEQNLNHDAMYWYRQDPGQGLRLIYYSQIVNDFQKGDIAEGYSVSREKKESFPLTVTSAQKNPTAFYLCASSGQGYTGELFFGEGSRLTVL.

CDR3 protein: CASSQSGTDHDYGYTF. CDR3 coding DNA: TGCGCCAGCAGCCAATCCGGGACAGATCATGACTATGGCTACACCTTC. The chain joins TRBV4-1 to TRBJ1-2; 7 nucleotides agree with TRBD1. In germline, CDR1 is MGHRA, CDR2 YSYEKL. This CDR3 region has 16 residues. J lost 3 bases, V lost 2 bases, and 9 bases had no gene match.

The chain recombines TRBV2 with TRBJ2-7; D not resolved. Per the germline V gene, CDR1 is SNHLY and CDR2 is FYNNEI. The CDR3 length is 14 residues. V was cut by 7 bases and J by 4 bases, with 17 bases left in between. The CDR3 DNA follows: TGTGCCAGCACCCCACGCTGGCTGGCGTACGAGCAGTACTTC. As protein: CASTPRWLAYEQYF.

The rearrangement links TRBV18 to TRBJ2-7; 7 bases agree with TRBD2. V lost 5 bases to trimming and J lost 2 bases; unmatched junction nucleotides: 9. The CDR3 is made up of 15 amino acids. CDR1 and CDR2 (germline): KGHSH, LQKENI. The CDR3 loop is CASSEPGLTAYEQYF. The CDR3 DNA sequence: TGTGCCAGCTCAGAGCCGGGACTAACGGCCTACGAGCAGTACTTC.

Notes on this clone: Other DNA sequences in the sample encode the same CDR3. This sequence joins TRBV7-2 and TRBJ1-1, with D perhaps matching TRBD1 (5 bases). This CDR3 region has 15 residues. CDR1 is SGHTA and CDR2 is FQGNSA in the germline V gene. V was shortened by 1 base and J by 1 base, with 10 bases between the two germline ends. The CDR3 protein is CASSLVGGGNTEAFF. The DNA of the CDR3 is TGTGCCAGCAGCTTAGTGGGGGGTGGGAACACTGAAGCTTTCTTT.

This sequence joins TRBV28 and TRBJ1-2; unclear D gene. Trimming cost V 8 bases and J 3 bases, with 16 bases left between them. CDR1 and CDR2 (germline): MDHEN, SYDVKM. This CDR3 is built from 14 residues. The CDR3 reads CASRTSGPYYGYTF. The CDR3, as DNA: TGTGCCAGCCGGACCAGTGGGCCCTACTATGGCTACACCTTC.

The genes are TRBV7-3 and TRBJ2-3; TRBD2 matches 9 bases. Trimming took 6 bases from V and 1 from J; bases not matched to a gene: 5. The V gene's germline CDR1 is SGHTA and CDR2 FQGTGA. The CDR3 contains 15 residues. The CDR3 spells CASSSSGVRTDTQYF. DNA for the CDR3: TGTGCCAGCAGTTCTAGCGGGGTTCGCACAGATACGCAGTATTTT.

The gene calls are TRBV5-6 and TRBJ1-2; 7 nucleotides line up with TRBD1. V dropped 1 base and J dropped 7; count of bases not matched to a gene: 13. The CDR3 runs 16 residues. The germline gives CDR1 SGHDT, CDR2 YYEEEE. The CDR3 protein is CASSLSTRGRFIGYTF. CDR3 nucleotides: TGTGCCAGCAGCTTGTCCACAAGGGGGCGCTTTATTGGCTACACCTTC. The full variable domain, rest sourced from reference TRBV5-6 and TRBJ1-2, is DAGVTQSPTHLIKTRGQQVTLRCSPKSGHDTVSWYQQALGQGPQFIFQYYEEEERQRGNFPDRFSGHQFPNYSSELNVNALLLGDSALYLCASSLSTRGRFIGYTFGSGTRLTVV.

The V call is TRBV9, the J call TRBJ2-3; D call uncertain. The CDR3 is 13 residues long. Germline values: CDR1 SGDLS, CDR2 YYNGEE. V gave up 5 bases and J gave up 6 bases, with 13 bases separating them. The CDR3 DNA reads as TGTGCCAGCAGTAAACCCCCAGTGGATACGCAGTATTTT. The encoded protein is CASSKPPVDTQYF.

The J gene is TRBJ2-1, the V gene TRBV5-1, with D possibly called TRBD1 or TRBD2 (5 bases each). Trimming took off 1 base at V and 4 bases at J, with 12 bases between the two ends. The CDR3 consists of 15 residues. Per the germline V gene, CDR1 is SGHRS and CDR2 is YFSETQ. The CDR3 DNA reads as TGCGCCAGCAGCTTGTTAGATGGGGGTTACAATGAGCAGTTCTTC. Amino acid sequence: CASSLLDGGYNEQFF.

The chain is built from TRBV28 and TRBJ1-1; no clear D gene. The CDR3 totals 14 residues. The V end lost 2 bases, the J end lost 7 bases, and 14 bases lay between the germline ends. The germline V gene has CDR1 MDHEN and CDR2 SYDVKM. CDR3 nucleotides: TGTGCCAGCAGTTTACAGGTCCAGGCGTTTGAAGCTTTCTTT. Translation: CASSLQVQAFEAFF.

V is TRBV28 and J is TRBJ2-7, with D perhaps given as TRBD1 or TRBD2 (5 bases each). V lost 5 bases, J lost 7 bases, and 15 bases lay in between. This CDR3 comprises 13 residues. Germline assignment: CDR1 MDHEN and CDR2 SYDVKM. In DNA, the CDR3 is TGTGCCAGCAGTGATGGTGGGGGAAAGGAGCAGTACTTC. As protein: CASSDGGGKEQYF.

Comments on this clone: At one end the junction does not follow the germline gene, possibly because of a read error. J is TRBJ2-7 and V is TRBV27; 7 bases line up with TRBD1. The CDR3 has 13 amino acids. Germline V CDR1 and CDR2: MNHEY, SMNVEV (reference sequence). The CDR3 region has the DNA TGTGCCAGCAGCACTTCCCCCGTGGACAGGATCCATTTC. It yields the protein CASSTSPVDRIHF.

The rearrangement joins TRBV9 to TRBJ1-5; maybe TRBD1 (5 bases). CDR1 SGDLS and CDR2 YYNGEE come from the germline V gene. Trimming cost V 3 bases and J 9 bases, with 19 bases left between them. The CDR3 is 15 residues long. This chain's CDR3 is CASSATGTDQGPQHF. The CDR3 DNA reads TGTGCCAGCAGCGCCACCGGGACGGACCAAGGGCCCCAGCATTTT.

The chain has TRBV7-9 and TRBJ2-1; 7 nucleotides align to TRBD1. CDR1 and CDR2 (germline): SEHNR, FQNEAQ (reference sequence). V lost 4 bases and J lost 10; bases outside the gene matches: 7. The length of the CDR3 is 13 residues. CDR3: CASSSGTVKEQFF. The CDR3, as DNA: TGTGCCAGCAGCTCCGGGACAGTGAAAGAGCAGTTCTTC.

V usage is TRBV5-1 and J usage is TRBJ2-3; possibly TRBD2 for D (5 bases). The CDR3 is 14 amino acids. Looked up from germline, CDR1 is SGHRS and CDR2 is YFSETQ. The ends were cut back, 0 bases at V and 4 bases at J, with 9 bases in the middle. The CDR3 DNA follows: TGCGCCAGCAGCTTGGTGAGGGTTCCAGATACGCAGTATTTT. Amino acid sequence: CASSLVRVPDTQYF.

This clone occurred a few times. V is TRBV30 and J is TRBJ2-5; 10 bases map to TRBD2. The CDR3 extends over 14 amino acids. V was pared by 1 base and J by 3 bases, with 2 bases of the junction left unmatched. Germline CDR1 is GTSNPN and CDR2 is SVGIG (reference sequence). CDR3 DNA sequence: TGTGCCTGGAGTGCCGGACTAGCGGAAGAGACCCAGTACTTC. It specifies CAWSAGLAEETQYF. Full variable domain (missing parts from reference TRBV30 and TRBJ2-5): SQTIHQWPATLVQPVGSPLSLECTVEGTSNPNLYWYRQAAGRGLQLLFYSVGIGQISSEVPQNLSASRPQDRQFILSSKKLLLSDSGFYLCAWSAGLAEETQYFGPGTRLLVL.

The genes are TRBV6-6 and TRBJ2-6; D gene unclear. CDR1 is MNHNY, CDR2 SVGAGI, per germline (reference sequence). The CDR3 contains 15 residues. Trimming removed 4 bases from V and 2 bases from J, with 9 bases in between. CDR3 DNA: TGTGCCAGCAGTTCCCCGCGGACTGGGGCCAACGTCCTGACTTTC. Translating it yields CASSSPRTGANVLTF.

The chain employs TRBV11-1 and TRBJ2-1, with D unresolved. Germline V gene data show CDR1 as SGHAT and CDR2 as FQDESV (reference sequence). This CDR3 is 15 amino acids long. With 5 bases removed from V and 0 bases from J, the gap between germline ends came to 11 bases. The CDR3 bases are TGTGCCAGCAGCCCCGGTTATAACTCCTACAATGAGCAGTTCTTC. It yields the protein CASSPGYNSYNEQFF.

V and J are TRBV30 and TRBJ1-4; D is uncertain. The CDR3 extends over 13 amino acids. From germline, CDR1 is GTSNPN and CDR2 SVGIG (reference sequence). Trimming stripped 1 base from V and 8 bases from J, with 11 bases between. The CDR3 spells CAWSGYPREKLFF. Here the CDR3 DNA reads TGTGCCTGGAGTGGATACCCAAGGGAAAAACTGTTTTTT.

A single count supports this clone. The V and J genes are TRBV19 and TRBJ1-2; the D gene is possibly TRBD1 (6 bases). Germline V CDR1 and CDR2: LNHDA, SQIVND (reference sequence). V was clipped by 7 bases and J by 7 bases, with 16 bases between them. The CDR3 extends over 13 amino acids. As DNA, the CDR3 is TGTGCCAGTACCTTTCGGGGGGCTGGTGGCTACACCTTC. Translating it yields CASTFRGAGGYTF.

This chain joins TRBV5-6 and TRBJ2-7; D remains ambiguous. The CDR3 extends over 13 amino acids. V shed 0 bases and J shed 7 bases, with 11 bases lying between them. From germline, CDR1 is SGHDT and CDR2 YYEEEE. CDR3 region: CASSLAWGTEQYF. The CDR3 DNA sequence: TGTGCCAGCAGCTTGGCTTGGGGTACGGAGCAGTACTTC.

The chain employs TRBV11-2 and TRBJ2-7; D is possibly TRBD1 (6 bases). Germline V gene lookup returns CDR1 SGHAT and CDR2 FQNNGV. The CDR3 contains 15 residues. V lost 1 base and J lost 2, with 12 bases in between. In DNA, the CDR3 is TGTGCCAGCAGCTTAGGGGCAGGGGTCACCTACGAGCAGTACTTC. The encoded protein is CASSLGAGVTYEQYF.

The chain combines TRBV7-9 with TRBJ2-3; no firm D call. CDR1 and CDR2 from the germline V gene are SEHNR and FQNEAQ (reference sequence). With 2 bases removed from V and 4 bases from J, the gap between germline ends came to 16 bases. This CDR3 has 16 amino acids. The CDR3: CASSLFPPRKSDTQYF. CDR3 bases: TGTGCCAGCAGCTTATTTCCGCCCCGAAAGTCAGATACGCAGTATTTT.

Notes on this clone: This same CDR3 is encoded by further DNA sequences in the sample. The V gene is TRBV28, the J gene TRBJ1-2, with D perhaps TRBD1 (5 bases). Trimming shortened V by 6 bases and J by 4 bases, and 6 bases separated the two germline ends. CDR1 is MDHEN and CDR2 is SYDVKM in the germline V gene. CDR3 length: 11 residues. The CDR3 loop reads CASSTGYGYTF. CDR3 bases: TGTGCCAGCAGCACAGGCTATGGCTACACCTTC.